Shown below are 13 T cell receptor beta chains from a single sample sequenced in a study of shared clonotypes between healthy human individuals. Produced via immunoSEQ multiplex PCR; TCRdb's table is partial and in-frame only. Among about 2.4 million clones listed, roughly 93% were seen once. Sequencing was done on a sample of naive CD4+ T cells from PBMCs. Subset here: CD45RA+ positively selected. These receptors all come from a man between 18 and 29 years old in good health. Some clones in this sample may be carry-over from other donors' samples.

This chain uses TRBV5-1 with TRBJ1-2, with a tentative D call TRBD1 (5 bases). CDR3 length: 14 amino acids. Germline CDR1 SGHRS, CDR2 YFSETQ. The V gene lost 5 bases and the J gene lost 0 bases, with 11 bases spanning the gap. In DNA form, the CDR3 reads TGCGCCAGCAGTGAAGGGACCTCTAACTATGGCTACACCTTC. Protein: CASSEGTSNYGYTF.

This clone was observed once. The chain couples TRBV28 to TRBJ1-2; possible D gene TRBD1, 6 bases. This CDR3 region has 16 residues. The germline CDR1 and CDR2 sequences are MDHEN and SYDVKM. V was trimmed by 6 bases and J by 7 bases, leaving 24 bases between them. The CDR3 region is CASRYRTDRGRSGYTF. The CDR3 DNA follows: TGTGCCAGCAGATATAGGACAGACCGAGGTAGAAGTGGCTACACCTTC.

This chain connects TRBV6-5 to TRBJ2-4, with D tentatively TRBD1 or TRBD2 (5 bases each). The CDR3 runs to 16 residues. The V end was cut by 4 bases, the J end by 0 bases, with 13 bases between. The germline gives CDR1 MNHEY, CDR2 SVGAGI. The DNA of the CDR3 is TGTGCCAGCAGTTCGGGACCACCGCTAGCCAAAAACATTCAGTACTTC. It codes for CASSSGPPLAKNIQYF.

The count of this clone is one. J is TRBJ2-2 and V is TRBV7-6; possibly TRBD2 for D (5 bases). The CDR3 has 15 residues. Per germline, CDR1 SGHVS and CDR2 FNYEAQ. Trimming stripped 6 bases from V and 4 bases from J, with 15 bases between. The CDR3 region is CASSRGARGTGELFF. The CDR3 DNA is TGTGCCAGCAGTAGAGGAGCCCGGGGCACCGGGGAGCTGTTTTTT.

As to this clone: The same CDR3 can be traced to other DNA sequences in this sample. CDR3: CASSSRTGGTGELFF. The CDR3 region has the DNA TGTGCCAGCAGCTCCAGGACAGGGGGCACCGGGGAGCTGTTTTTT. The chain links TRBV7-3 to TRBJ2-2, with TRBD1 identical over 10 bases. Trimming cost V 4 bases and J 4 bases; bases outside gene matches: 3. CDR1 and CDR2 (germline): SGHTA, FQGTGA. The CDR3 has 15 amino acids.

This rearrangement joins TRBV6-1 to TRBJ2-7; 8 nucleotides align to TRBD2. The ends lost 4 bases at V and 4 bases at J; junction bases unmatched: 12. The CDR3 runs to 16 residues. CDR1 and CDR2 from the germline V gene are MNHNS and SASEGT. The CDR3 sequence: CASSGMPGLDGYEQYF. The CDR3 DNA follows: TGTGCCAGCAGTGGAATGCCGGGACTAGACGGGTACGAGCAGTACTTC.

The V call is TRBV9, the J call TRBJ2-1, with 7 bases fitting TRBD2. The CDR3 spans 16 residues. Germline CDR1 SGDLS, CDR2 YYNGEE. V dropped 4 bases and J dropped 6; count of bases not matched to a gene: 13. The CDR3 nucleotides are TGTGCCAGCAGCCTCGGTGTGGCGGGAGATATCAATGAGCAGTTCTTC. This sequence encodes CASSLGVAGDINEQFF.

The rearrangement joins TRBV6-4 to TRBJ2-1, with TRBD2 identical over 11 bases. V lost 4 bases, J lost 10 bases, and 6 bases stayed unmatched. The CDR3 extends over 14 amino acids. Germline assignment: CDR1 MRHNA and CDR2 SNTAGT. The DNA for the CDR3 is TGTGCCAGCAGTGTGAATAGCGGGAGGGCCGAGCAGTTCTTC. Translating gives CASSVNSGRAEQFF.

The rearrangement links TRBV5-1 to TRBJ1-4; 7 bases are shared with TRBD1. J lost 8 bases, V lost 2 bases, and 3 bases had no gene match. Germline CDR1 and CDR2: SGHRS and YFSETQ. The CDR3 sequence is 13 residues long. CDR3 nucleotide sequence: TGCGCCAGCAGCTTCGGGACAGACGAAAAACTGTTTTTT. Translating it yields CASSFGTDEKLFF.

The chain has TRBV9 and TRBJ2-6, with D perhaps TRBD1 (5 bases). The CDR3 spans 18 residues. From germline, CDR1 is SGDLS and CDR2 YYNGEE. The V end lost 0 bases, the J end lost 1 base, and 14 bases lay between the germline ends. In DNA, the CDR3 is TGTGCCAGCAGCGTAGGGGCAGGGCTCTCATCTGGGGCCAACGTCCTGACTTTC. Amino acid sequence: CASSVGAGLSSGANVLTF.

The V gene is TRBV28, the J gene TRBJ2-7; a weak D match, TRBD1 (6 bases). The CDR3 contains 14 residues. Germline V gives CDR1 MDHEN, CDR2 SYDVKM. The V and J ends lost 5 bases and 3 bases respectively, with 14 bases between them. The DNA of the CDR3 is TGTGCCAGCAGTCCACAACAACAGGGCTACGAGCAGTACTTC. Translated: CASSPQQQGYEQYF. The complete variable domain, with remaining parts taken from reference TRBV28 and TRBJ2-7, reads DVKVTQSSRYLVKRTGEKVFLECVQDMDHENMFWYRQDPGLGLRLIYFSYDVKMKEKGDIPEGYSVSREKKERFSLILESASTNQTSMYLCASSPQQQGYEQYFGPGTRLTVT.

The chain carries TRBV19 and TRBJ1-5, with a tentative D call TRBD1 (6 bases). Per the germline V gene, CDR1 is LNHDA and CDR2 is SQIVND (reference sequence). The CDR3 spans 15 residues. The V end was cut by 6 bases, the J end by 5 bases, with 17 bases between. The CDR3 is CASRGAGQNYQPQHF. Here the CDR3 DNA reads TGTGCCAGTAGGGGGGCGGGGCAGAATTATCAGCCCCAGCATTTT.

The genes are TRBV5-1 and TRBJ2-3; 7 bases line up with TRBD1. V gave up 4 bases and J gave up 1 base; unmatched junction bases: 12. The germline V gene encodes CDR1 SGHRS and CDR2 YFSETQ. The CDR3 is 17 amino acids. CDR3 coding DNA: TGCGCCAGCAGCAAAAACGTCGCAGGGACAGGCACAGATACGCAGTATTTT. This codes for CASSKNVAGTGTDTQYF. Variable domain in full (rest from reference TRBV5-1 and TRBJ2-3): KAGVTQTPRYLIKTRGQQVTLSCSPISGHRSVSWYQQTPGQGLQFLFEYFSETQRNKGNFPGRFSGRQFSNSRSEMNVSTLELGDSALYLCASSKNVAGTGTDTQYFGPGTRLTVL.